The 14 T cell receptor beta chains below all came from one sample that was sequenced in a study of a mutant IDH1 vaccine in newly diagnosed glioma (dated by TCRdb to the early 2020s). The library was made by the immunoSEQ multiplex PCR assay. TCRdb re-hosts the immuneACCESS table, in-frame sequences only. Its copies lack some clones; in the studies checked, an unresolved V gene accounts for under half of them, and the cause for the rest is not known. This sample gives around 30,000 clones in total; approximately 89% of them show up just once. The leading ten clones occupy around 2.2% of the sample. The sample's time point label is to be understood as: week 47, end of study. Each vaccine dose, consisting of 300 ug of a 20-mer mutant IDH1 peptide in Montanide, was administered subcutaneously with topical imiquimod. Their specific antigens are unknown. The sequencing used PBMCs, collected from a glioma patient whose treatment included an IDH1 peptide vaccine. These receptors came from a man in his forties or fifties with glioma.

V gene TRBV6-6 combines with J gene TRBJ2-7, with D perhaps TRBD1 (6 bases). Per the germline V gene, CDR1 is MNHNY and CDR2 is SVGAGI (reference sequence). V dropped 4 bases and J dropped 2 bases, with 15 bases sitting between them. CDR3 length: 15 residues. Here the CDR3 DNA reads TGTGCCAGCAGTTCATCGGGACACAAAACCTACGAGCAGTACTTC. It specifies CASSSSGHKTYEQYF.

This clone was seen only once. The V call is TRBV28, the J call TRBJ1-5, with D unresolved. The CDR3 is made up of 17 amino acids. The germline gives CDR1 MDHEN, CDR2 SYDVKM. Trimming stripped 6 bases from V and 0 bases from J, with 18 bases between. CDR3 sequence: CASSPGHPLYSNQPQHF. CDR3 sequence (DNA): TGTGCCAGCAGCCCCGGGCACCCGCTTTATAGCAATCAGCCCCAGCATTTT.

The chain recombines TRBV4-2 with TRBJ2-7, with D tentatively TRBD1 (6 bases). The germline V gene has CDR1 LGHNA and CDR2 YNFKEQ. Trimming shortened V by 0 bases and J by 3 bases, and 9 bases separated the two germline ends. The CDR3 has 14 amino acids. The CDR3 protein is CASSQENRDYEQYF. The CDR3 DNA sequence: TGTGCCAGCAGCCAAGAAAACAGGGACTACGAGCAGTACTTC.

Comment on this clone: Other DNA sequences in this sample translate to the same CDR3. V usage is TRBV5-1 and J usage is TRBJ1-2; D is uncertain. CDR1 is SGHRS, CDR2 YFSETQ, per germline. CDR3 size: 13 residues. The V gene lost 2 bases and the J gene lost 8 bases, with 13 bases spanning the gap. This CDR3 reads CASSLGQSYGYTF. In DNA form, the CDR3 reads TGCGCCAGCAGCTTAGGCCAGAGCTACGGCTACACCTTC.

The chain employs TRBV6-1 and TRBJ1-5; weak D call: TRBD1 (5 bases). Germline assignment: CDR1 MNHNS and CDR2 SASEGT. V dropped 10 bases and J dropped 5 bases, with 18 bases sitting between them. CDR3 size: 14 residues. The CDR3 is CATQTSRADQPQHF. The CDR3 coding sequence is TGTGCCACCCAGACTTCCAGGGCTGATCAGCCCCAGCATTTT.

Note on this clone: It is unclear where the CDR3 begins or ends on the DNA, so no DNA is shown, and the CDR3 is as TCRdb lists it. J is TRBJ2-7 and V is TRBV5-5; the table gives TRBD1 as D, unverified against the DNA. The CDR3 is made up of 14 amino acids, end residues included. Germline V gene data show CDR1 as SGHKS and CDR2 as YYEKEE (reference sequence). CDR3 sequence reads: CASSLVGAGTAPYV.

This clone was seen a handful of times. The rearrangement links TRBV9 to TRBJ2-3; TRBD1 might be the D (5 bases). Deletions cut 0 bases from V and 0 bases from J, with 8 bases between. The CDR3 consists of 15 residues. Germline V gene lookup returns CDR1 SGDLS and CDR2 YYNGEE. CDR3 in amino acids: CASSVGTLSTDTQYF. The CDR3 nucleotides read TGTGCCAGCAGCGTAGGGACACTAAGCACAGATACGCAGTATTTT.

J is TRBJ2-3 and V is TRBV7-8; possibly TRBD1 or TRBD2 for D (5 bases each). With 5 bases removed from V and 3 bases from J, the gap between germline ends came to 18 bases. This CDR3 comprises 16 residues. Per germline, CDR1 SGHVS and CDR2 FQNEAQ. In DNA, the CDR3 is TGTGCCAGCAGCCCCAGGGCCGGGACCAGGACAGATACGCAGTATTTT. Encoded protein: CASSPRAGTRTDTQYF.

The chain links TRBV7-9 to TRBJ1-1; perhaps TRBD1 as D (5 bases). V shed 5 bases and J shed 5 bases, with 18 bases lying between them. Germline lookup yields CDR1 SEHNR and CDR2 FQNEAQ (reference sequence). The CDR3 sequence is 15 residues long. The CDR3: CASSLGGGRVTEAFF. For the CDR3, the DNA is TGTGCCAGCAGCCTTGGGGGTGGTAGGGTGACTGAAGCTTTCTTT.

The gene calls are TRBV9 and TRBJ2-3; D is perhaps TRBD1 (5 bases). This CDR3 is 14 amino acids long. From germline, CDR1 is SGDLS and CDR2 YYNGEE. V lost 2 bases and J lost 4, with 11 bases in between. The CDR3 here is CASSVQGEADTQYF. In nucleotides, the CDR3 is TGTGCCAGCAGCGTCCAGGGTGAGGCAGATACGCAGTATTTT. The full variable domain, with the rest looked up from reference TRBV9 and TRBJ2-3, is DSGVTQTPKHLITATGQRVTLRCSPRSGDLSVYWYQQSLDQGLQFLIQYYNGEERAKGNILERFSAQQFPDLHSELNLSSLELGDSALYFCASSVQGEADTQYFGPGTRLTVL.

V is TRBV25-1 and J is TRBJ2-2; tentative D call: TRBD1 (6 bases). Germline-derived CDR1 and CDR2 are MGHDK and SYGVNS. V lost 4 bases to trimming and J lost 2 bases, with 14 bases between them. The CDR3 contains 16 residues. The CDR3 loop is CASSAPDRTNTGELFF. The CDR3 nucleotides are TGTGCCAGCAGTGCCCCAGACAGGACTAACACCGGGGAGCTGTTTTTT.

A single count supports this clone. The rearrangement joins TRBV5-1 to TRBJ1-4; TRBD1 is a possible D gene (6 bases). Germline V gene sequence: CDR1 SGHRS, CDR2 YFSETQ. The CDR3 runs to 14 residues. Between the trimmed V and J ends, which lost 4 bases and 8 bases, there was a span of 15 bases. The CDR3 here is CASSEPLGGEKLFF. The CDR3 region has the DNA TGCGCCAGCAGCGAGCCTTTAGGGGGGGAAAAACTGTTTTTT.

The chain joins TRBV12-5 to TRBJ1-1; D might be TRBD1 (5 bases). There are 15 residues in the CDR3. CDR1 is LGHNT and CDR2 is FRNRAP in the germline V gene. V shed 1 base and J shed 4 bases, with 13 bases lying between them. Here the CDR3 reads CASGLAPLRATEAFF. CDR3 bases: TGTGCTAGTGGTTTGGCTCCCCTCAGGGCCACTGAAGCTTTCTTT.

CDR3 sequence: CASSQDRGPLSGNTIYF. The CDR3 coding sequence is TGTGCCAGCAGCCAGGACAGGGGGCCCCTCTCTGGAAACACCATATATTTT. The chain has TRBV7-6 and TRBJ1-3; 11 nucleotides agree with TRBD1. The germline gives CDR1 SGHVS, CDR2 FNYEAQ. V shed 5 bases, J shed 0 bases, and the junction held 6 bases outside the gene matches. The CDR3 spans 17 residues. Full variable domain (outside the CDR3, taken from reference TRBV7-6 and TRBJ1-3): GAGVSQSPRYKVTKRGQDVALRCDPISGHVSLYWYRQALGQGPEFLTYFNYEAQQDKSGLPNDRFSAERPEGSISTLTIQRTEQRDSAMYRCASSQDRGPLSGNTIYFGEGSWLTVV.